This T cell receptor (beta chain) was sequenced during a study of T-cell reconstitution after alpha-beta-depleted transplantation in children. For TCRbeta, the library was prepared with unique molecular identifiers. TCRdb fed the PCR reads into MiXCR, producing one record per CDR3 protein. Of about 540,000 distinct CDR3 sequences detected, 18% appear once; the ten largest clones hold roughly 3.3%. Germline V gene lookup returns CDR1 DFQATT and CDR2 SNEGSKA (reference sequence). The CDR3 spans 14 residues. The V gene lost 6 bases and the J gene lost 13 bases, with 26 bases spanning the gap. This clonotype has only a few counts.

This receptor was identified in a human donor who donated a stem cell graft to a child with acute lymphoblastic leukemia. The chain links TRBV20-1 to TRBJ2-3; D is perhaps TRBD1 or TRBD2 (6 bases each). The sample was PBMCs from the stem cell graft donor, taken from the stem cell graft. The CDR3 DNA follows: TGCAGTGCCTGCAGGGGCGGGGACCCCACAAGGGAGTATTTT. As protein: CSACRGGDPTREYF.